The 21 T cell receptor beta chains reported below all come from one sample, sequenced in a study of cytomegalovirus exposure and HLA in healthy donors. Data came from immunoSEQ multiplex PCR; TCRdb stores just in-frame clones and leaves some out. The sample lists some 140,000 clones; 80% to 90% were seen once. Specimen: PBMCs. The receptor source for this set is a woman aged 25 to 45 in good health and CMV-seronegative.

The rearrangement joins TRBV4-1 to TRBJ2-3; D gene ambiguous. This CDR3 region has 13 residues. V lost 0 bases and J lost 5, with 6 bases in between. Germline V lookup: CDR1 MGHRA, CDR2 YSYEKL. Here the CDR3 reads CASSQDSQDTQYF. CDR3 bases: TGCGCCAGCAGCCAAGATAGTCAAGATACGCAGTATTTT.

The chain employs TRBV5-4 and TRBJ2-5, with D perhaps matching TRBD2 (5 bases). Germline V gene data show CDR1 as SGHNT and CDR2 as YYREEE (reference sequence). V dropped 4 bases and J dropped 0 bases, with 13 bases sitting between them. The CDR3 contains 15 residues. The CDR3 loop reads CASSAGVTYQETQYF. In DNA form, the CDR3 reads TGTGCCAGCAGCGCCGGGGTTACGTACCAAGAGACCCAGTACTTC.

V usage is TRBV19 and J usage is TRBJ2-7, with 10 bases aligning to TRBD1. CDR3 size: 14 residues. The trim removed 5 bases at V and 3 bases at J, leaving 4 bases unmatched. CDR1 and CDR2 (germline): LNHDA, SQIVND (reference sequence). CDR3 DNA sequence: TGTGCCAGTAGTCCTAGGGACAGGGGCTACGAGCAGTACTTC. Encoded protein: CASSPRDRGYEQYF. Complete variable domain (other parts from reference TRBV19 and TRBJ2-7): DGGITQSPKYLFRKEGQNVTLSCEQNLNHDAMYWYRQDPGQGLRLIYYSQIVNDFQKGDIAEGYSVSREKKESFPLTVTSAQKNPTAFYLCASSPRDRGYEQYFGPGTRLTVT.

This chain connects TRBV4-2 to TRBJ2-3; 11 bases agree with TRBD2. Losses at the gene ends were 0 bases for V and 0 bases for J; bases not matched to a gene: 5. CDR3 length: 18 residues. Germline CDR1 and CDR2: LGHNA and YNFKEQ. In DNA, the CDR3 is TGTGCCAGCAGCCAAGAAGGACTAGCGGGTTCTAGCACAGATACGCAGTATTTT. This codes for CASSQEGLAGSSTDTQYF.

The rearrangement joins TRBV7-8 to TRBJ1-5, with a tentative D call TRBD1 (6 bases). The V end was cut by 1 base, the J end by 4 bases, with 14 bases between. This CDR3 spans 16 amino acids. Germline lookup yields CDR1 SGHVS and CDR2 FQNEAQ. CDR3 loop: CASSLEAGTLNQPQHF. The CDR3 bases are TGTGCCAGCAGCTTAGAGGCAGGGACACTTAATCAGCCCCAGCATTTT. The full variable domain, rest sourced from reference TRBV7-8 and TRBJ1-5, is GAGVSQSPRYKVAKRGQDVALRCDPISGHVSLFWYQQALGQGPEFLTYFQNEAQLDKSGLPSDRFFAERPEGSVSTLKIQRTQQEDSAVYLCASSLEAGTLNQPQHFGDGTRLSIL.

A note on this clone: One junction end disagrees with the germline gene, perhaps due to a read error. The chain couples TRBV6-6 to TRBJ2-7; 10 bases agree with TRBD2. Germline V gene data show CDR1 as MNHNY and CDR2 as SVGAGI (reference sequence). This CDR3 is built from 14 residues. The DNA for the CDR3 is TGTGCCAGCAGGCGCGATTTAGCGGGGGGTGGGGGGAACTTC. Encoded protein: CASRRDLAGGGGNF.

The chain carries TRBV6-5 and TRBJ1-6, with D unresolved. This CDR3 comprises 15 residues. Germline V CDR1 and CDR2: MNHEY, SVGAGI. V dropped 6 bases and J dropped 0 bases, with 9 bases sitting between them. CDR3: CASSDTSSYNSPLHF. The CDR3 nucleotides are TGTGCCAGCAGCGACACTAGCTCCTATAATTCACCCCTCCACTTT.

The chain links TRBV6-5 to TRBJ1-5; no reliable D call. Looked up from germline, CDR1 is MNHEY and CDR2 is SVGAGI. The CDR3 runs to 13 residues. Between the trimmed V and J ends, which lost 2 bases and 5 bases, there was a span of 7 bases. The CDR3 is CASSYQRDQPQHF. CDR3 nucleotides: TGTGCCAGCAGTTACCAGCGAGATCAGCCCCAGCATTTT.

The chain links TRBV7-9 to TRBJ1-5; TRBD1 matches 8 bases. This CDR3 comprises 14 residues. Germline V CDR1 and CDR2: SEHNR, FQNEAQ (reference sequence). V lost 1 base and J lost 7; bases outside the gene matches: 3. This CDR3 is CASSLGTGFQPQHF. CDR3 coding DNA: TGTGCCAGCAGCTTAGGGACAGGGTTCCAGCCCCAGCATTTT.

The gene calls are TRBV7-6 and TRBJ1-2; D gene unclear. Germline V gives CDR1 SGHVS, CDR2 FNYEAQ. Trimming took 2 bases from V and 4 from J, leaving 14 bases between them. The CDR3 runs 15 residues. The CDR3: CASSLIGGYAYGYTF. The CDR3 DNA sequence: TGTGCCAGCAGCTTAATTGGCGGGTATGCCTATGGCTACACCTTC.

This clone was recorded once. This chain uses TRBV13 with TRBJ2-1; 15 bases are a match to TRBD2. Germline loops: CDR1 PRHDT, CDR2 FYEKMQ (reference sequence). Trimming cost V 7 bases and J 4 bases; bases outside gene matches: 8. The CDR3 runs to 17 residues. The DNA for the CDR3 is TGTGCCAGCAAATCAGGACTAGCGGGGGGGTCGTACAATGAGCAGTTCTTC. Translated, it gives CASKSGLAGGSYNEQFF.

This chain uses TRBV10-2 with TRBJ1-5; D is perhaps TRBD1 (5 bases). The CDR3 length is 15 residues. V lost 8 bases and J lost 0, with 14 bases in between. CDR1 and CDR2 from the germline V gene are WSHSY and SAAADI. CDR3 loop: CASSKGPYSNQPQHF. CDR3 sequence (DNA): TGCGCCAGCTCCAAGGGGCCGTATAGCAATCAGCCCCAGCATTTT.

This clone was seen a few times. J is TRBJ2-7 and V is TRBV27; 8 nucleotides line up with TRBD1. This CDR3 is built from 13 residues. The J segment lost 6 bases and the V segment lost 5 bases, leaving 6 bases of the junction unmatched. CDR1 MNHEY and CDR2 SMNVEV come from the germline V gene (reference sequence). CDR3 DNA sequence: TGTGCCAGCAGTGACAGGGGCCCTCGCGAGCAGTACTTC. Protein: CASSDRGPREQYF.

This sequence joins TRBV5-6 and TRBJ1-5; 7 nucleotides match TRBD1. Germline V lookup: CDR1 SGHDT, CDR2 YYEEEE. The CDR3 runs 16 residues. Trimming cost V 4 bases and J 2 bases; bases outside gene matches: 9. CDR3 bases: TGTGCCAGCAGCGAGACAGGGAATAAGGGCAATCAGCCCCAGCATTTT. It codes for CASSETGNKGNQPQHF.

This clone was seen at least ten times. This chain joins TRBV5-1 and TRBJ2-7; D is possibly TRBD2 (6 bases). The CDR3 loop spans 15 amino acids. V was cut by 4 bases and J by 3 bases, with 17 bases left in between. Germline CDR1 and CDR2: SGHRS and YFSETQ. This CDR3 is CASSLALALGYEQYF. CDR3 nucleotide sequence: TGCGCCAGCAGCCTGGCACTAGCTTTGGGCTACGAGCAGTACTTC.

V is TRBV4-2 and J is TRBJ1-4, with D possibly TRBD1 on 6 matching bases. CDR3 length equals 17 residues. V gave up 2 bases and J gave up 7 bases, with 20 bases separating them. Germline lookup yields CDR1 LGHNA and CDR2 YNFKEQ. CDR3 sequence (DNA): TGTGCCAGCAGCCAACCCGAGCGGGGACAAAGAGGTGAAAAACTGTTTTTT. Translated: CASSQPERGQRGEKLFF.

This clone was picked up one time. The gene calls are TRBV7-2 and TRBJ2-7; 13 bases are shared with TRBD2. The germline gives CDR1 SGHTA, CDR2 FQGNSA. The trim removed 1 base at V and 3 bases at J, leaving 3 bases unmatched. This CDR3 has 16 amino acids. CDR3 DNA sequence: TGTGCCAGCAGCTTAGGACTAGCGGGGGGAAACTACGAGCAGTACTTC. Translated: CASSLGLAGGNYEQYF.

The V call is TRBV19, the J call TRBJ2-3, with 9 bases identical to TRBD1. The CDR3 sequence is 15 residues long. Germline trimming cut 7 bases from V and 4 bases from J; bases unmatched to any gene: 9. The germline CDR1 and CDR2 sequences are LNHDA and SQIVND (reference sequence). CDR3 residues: CASKTGTGFADTQYF. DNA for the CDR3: TGTGCCAGTAAAACCGGGACAGGGTTTGCAGATACGCAGTATTTT.

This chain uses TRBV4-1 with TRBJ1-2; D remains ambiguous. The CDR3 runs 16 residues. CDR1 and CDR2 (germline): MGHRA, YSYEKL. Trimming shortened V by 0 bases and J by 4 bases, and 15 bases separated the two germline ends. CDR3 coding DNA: TGCGCCAGCAGCCAAGAACTGGGCCCACAAGTCTATGGCTACACCTTC. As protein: CASSQELGPQVYGYTF.

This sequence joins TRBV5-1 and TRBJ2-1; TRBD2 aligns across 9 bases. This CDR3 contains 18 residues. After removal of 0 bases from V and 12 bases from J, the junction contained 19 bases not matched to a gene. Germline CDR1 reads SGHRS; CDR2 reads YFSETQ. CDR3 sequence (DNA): TGCGCCAGCAGCTTGGGACCCTTAGCGGGGGCTCCTACCGAGTTGCAGTTCTTC. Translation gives CASSLGPLAGAPTELQFF. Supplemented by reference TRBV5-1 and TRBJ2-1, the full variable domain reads KAGVTQTPRYLIKTRGQQVTLSCSPISGHRSVSWYQQTPGQGLQFLFEYFSETQRNKGNFPGRFSGRQFSNSRSEMNVSTLELGDSALYLCASSLGPLAGAPTELQFFGPGTRLTVL.

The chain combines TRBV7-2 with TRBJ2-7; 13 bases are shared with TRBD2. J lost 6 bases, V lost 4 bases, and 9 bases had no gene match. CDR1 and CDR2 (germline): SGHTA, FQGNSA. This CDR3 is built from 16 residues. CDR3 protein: CASSSRTSGGKTEQYF. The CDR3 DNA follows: TGTGCCAGCAGCTCCCGGACTAGCGGGGGCAAAACCGAGCAGTACTTC.